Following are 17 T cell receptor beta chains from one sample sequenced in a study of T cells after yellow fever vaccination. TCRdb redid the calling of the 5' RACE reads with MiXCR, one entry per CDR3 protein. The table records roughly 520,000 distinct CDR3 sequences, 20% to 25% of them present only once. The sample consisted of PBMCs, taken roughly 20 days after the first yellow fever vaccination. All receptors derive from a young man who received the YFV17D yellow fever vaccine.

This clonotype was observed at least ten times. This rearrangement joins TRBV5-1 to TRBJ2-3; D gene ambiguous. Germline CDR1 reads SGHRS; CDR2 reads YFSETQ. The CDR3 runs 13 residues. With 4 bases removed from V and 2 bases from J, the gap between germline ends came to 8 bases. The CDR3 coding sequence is TGCGCCAGCAGCGGCTACCCCACAGATACGCAGTATTTT. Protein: CASSGYPTDTQYF.

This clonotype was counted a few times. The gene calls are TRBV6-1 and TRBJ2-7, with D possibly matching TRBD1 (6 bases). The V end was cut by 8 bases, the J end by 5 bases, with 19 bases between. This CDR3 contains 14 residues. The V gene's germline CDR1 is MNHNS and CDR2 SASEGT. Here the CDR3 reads CASGELTGKHEQYV. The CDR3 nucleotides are TGTGCCAGCGGCGAGCTCACAGGGAAACACGAGCAGTACGTC.

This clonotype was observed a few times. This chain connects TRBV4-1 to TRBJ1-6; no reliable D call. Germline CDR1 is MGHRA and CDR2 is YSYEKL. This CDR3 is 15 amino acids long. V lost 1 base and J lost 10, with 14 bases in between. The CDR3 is CASSQVAGPDSPLHF. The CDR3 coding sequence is TGCGCCAGCAGCCAAGTAGCAGGTCCTGACTCACCCCTCCACTTT.

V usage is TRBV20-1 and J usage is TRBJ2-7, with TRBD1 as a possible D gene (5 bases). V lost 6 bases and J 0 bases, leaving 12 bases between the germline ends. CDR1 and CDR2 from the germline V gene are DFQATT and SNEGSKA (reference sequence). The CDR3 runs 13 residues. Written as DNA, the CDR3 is TGCAGTGCCCGTGACAGATACTCCTACGAGCAGTACTTC. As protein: CSARDRYSYEQYF.

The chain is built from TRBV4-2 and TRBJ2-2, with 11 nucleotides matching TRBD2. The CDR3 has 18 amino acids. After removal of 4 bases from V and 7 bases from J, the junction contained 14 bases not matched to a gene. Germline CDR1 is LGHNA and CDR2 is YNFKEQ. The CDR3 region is CASSRFSGGALSGGELFF. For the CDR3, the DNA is TGTGCCAGCAGCCGGTTTAGCGGGGGGGCCCTAAGTGGCGGGGAGCTGTTTTTT.

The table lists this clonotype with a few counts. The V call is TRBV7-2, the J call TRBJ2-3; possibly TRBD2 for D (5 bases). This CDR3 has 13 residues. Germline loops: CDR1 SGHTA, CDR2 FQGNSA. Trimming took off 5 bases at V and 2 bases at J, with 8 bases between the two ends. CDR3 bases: TGTGCCAGCAGCATCGACTACACAGATACGCAGTATTTT. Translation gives CASSIDYTDTQYF.

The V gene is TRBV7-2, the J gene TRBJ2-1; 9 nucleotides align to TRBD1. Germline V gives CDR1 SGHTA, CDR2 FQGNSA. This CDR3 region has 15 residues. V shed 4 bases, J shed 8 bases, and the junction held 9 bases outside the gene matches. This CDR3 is CASSYPQGARYEQFF. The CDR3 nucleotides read TGTGCCAGCAGCTATCCACAGGGGGCGCGCTATGAGCAGTTCTTC.

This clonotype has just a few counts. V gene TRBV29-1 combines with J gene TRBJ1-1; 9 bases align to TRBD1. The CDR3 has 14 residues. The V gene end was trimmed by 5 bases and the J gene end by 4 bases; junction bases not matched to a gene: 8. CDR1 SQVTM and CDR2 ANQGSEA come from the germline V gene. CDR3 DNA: TGCAGCGTTTGGGGGGGACAGGGATCCACTGAAGCTTTCTTT. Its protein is CSVWGGQGSTEAFF.

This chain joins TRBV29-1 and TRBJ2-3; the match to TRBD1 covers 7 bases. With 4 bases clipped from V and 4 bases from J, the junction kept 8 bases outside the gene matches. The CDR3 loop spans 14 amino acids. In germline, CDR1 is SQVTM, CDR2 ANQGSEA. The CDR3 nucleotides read TGCAGCGTTGTGGGACAGCCCCTCTCAGATACGCAGTATTTT. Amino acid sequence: CSVVGQPLSDTQYF.

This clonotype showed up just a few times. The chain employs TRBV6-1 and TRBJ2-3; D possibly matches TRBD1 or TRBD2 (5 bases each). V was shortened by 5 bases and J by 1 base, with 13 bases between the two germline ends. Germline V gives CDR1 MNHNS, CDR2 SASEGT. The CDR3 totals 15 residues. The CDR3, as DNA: TGTGCCAGCAGTCCCCGGGGACGGGGCACAGATACGCAGTATTTT. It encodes CASSPRGRGTDTQYF.

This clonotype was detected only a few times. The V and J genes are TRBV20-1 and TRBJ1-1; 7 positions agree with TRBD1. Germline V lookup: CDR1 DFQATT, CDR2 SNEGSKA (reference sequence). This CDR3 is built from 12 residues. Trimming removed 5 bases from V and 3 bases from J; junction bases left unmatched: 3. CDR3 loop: CSADRAYTEAFF. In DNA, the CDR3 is TGCAGTGCTGACAGGGCGTACACTGAAGCTTTCTTT.

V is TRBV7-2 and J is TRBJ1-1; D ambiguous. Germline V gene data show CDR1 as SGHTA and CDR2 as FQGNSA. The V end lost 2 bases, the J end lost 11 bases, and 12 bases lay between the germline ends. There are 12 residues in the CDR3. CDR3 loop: CASSLQHLAAFF. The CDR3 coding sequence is TGTGCCAGCAGCTTACAACATTTGGCCGCTTTCTTT.

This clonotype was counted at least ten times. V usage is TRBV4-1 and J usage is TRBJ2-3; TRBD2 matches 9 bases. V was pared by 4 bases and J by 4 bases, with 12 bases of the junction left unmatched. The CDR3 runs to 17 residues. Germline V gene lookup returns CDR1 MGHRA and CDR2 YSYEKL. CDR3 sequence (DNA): TGCGCCAGCAGCCCCTCTAGGCTAGCGGGGACGGCAGATACGCAGTATTTT. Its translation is CASSPSRLAGTADTQYF.

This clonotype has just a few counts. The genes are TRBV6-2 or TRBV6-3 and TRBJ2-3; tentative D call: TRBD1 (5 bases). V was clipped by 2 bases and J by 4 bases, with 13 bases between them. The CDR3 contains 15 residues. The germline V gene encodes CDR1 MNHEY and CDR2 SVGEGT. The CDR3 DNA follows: TGTGCCAGCAGTTACAGTTTGGGGCCGGCAGATACGCAGTATTTT. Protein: CASSYSLGPADTQYF.

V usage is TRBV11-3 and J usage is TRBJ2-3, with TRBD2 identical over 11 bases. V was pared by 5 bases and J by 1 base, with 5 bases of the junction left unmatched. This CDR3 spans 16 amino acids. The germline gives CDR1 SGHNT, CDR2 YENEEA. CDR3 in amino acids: CASSRVAGGRTDTQYF. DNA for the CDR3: TGTGCCAGCAGCCGAGTAGCGGGGGGGCGCACAGATACGCAGTATTTT.

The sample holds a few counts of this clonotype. CDR3: CASSLYGQREFTDTQYF. DNA of the CDR3: TGCGCCAGCAGCCTTTACGGACAGAGAGAATTCACAGATACGCAGTATTTT. The chain is built from TRBV5-1 and TRBJ2-3; tentatively, D is TRBD1 (6 bases). Germline V CDR1 and CDR2: SGHRS, YFSETQ. Trimming removed 4 bases at V and 2 bases at J, with 20 bases between. The CDR3 is 17 amino acids.

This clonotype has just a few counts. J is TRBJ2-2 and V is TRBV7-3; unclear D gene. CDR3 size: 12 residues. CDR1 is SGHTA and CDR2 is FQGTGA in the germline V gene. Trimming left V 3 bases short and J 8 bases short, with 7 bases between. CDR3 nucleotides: TGTGCCAGCAGCTTTACCATGGGGGAGCTGTTTTTT. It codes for CASSFTMGELFF.